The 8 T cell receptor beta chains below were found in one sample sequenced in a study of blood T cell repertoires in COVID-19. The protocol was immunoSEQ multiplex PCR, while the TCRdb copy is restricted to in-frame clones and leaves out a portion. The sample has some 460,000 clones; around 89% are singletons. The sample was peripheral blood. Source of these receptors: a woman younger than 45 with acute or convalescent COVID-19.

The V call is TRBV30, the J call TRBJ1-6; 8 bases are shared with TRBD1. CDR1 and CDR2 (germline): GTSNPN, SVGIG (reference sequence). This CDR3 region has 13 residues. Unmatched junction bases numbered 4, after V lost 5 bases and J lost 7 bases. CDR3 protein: CAWLGTGNSPLHF. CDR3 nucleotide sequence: TGTGCCTGGTTGGGGACAGGAAATTCACCCCTCCACTTT.

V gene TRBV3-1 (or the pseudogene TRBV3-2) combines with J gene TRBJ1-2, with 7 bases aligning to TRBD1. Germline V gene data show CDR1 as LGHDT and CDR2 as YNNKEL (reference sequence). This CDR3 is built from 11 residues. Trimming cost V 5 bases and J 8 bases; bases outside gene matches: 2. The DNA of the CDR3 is TGTGCCAGCAGCTACAGGGGCGGCTACACCTTC. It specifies CASSYRGGYTF.

The DNA for the CDR3 is TGTGCCAGTAGGAACGAGATTGATACGCAGTATTTT. Residues: CASRNEIDTQYF. This chain uses TRBV19 with TRBJ2-3; no definite D call. The CDR3 sequence is 12 residues long. The germline V gene encodes CDR1 LNHDA and CDR2 SQIVND (reference sequence). V lost 6 bases to trimming and J lost 6 bases, with 10 bases between them.

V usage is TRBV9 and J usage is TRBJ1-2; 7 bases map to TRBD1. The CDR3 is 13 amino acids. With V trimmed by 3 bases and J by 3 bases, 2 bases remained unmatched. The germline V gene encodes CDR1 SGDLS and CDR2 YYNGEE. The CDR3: CASSAQGDYGYTF. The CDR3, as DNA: TGTGCCAGCAGCGCCCAGGGGGACTATGGCTACACCTTC. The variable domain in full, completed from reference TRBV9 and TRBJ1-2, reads DSGVTQTPKHLITATGQRVTLRCSPRSGDLSVYWYQQSLDQGLQFLIQYYNGEERAKGNILERFSAQQFPDLHSELNLSSLELGDSALYFCASSAQGDYGYTFGSGTRLTVV.

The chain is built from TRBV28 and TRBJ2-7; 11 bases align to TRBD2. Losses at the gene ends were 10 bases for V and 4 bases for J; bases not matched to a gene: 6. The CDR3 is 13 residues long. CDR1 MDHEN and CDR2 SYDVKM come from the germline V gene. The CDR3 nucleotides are TGTGCCACCCGACTAGCGGGGCTGTACGAGCAGTACTTC. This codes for CATRLAGLYEQYF.

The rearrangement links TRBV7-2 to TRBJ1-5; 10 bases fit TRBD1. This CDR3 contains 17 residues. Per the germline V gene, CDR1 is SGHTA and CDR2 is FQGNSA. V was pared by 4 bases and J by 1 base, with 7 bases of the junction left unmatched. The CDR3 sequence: CASSSGQGKRSNQPQHF. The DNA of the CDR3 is TGTGCCAGCAGCTCGGGACAGGGGAAGAGAAGCAATCAGCCCCAGCATTTT.

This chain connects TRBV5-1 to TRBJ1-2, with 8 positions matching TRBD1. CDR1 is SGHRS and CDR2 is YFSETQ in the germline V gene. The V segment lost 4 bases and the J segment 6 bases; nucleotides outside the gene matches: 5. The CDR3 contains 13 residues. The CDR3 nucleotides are TGCGCCAGCAGCCCCACAGGGGGGAATGGCTACACCTTC. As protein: CASSPTGGNGYTF.

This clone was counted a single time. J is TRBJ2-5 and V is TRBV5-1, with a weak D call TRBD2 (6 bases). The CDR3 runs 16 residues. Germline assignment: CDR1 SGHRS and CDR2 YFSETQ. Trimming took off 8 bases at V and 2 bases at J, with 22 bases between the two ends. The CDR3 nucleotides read TGCGCCAGTCCGGTGGATGGCGGGGTGGTACAAGAGACCCAGTACTTC. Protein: CASPVDGGVVQETQYF. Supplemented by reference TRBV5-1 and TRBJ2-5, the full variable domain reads KAGVTQTPRYLIKTRGQQVTLSCSPISGHRSVSWYQQTPGQGLQFLFEYFSETQRNKGNFPGRFSGRQFSNSRSEMNVSTLELGDSALYLCASPVDGGVVQETQYFGPGTRLLVL.